This T cell receptor beta chain stems from a study of blood T cell repertoires in COVID-19. V was pared by 3 bases and J by 7 bases, with 19 bases between. Germline V CDR1 and CDR2: SNHLY, FYNNEI. There are 15 residues in the CDR3. Sequencing used immunoSEQ multiplex PCR; TCRdb keeps in-frame clones, though not all of them. The sample carries 45,000 to 50,000 clones, 80% to 85% recorded once. The material sequenced was peripheral blood. The V gene is TRBV2, the J gene TRBJ2-7; a weak D match, TRBD2 (5 bases). The sequence was collected from a man aged 55 to 70 with active COVID-19. As DNA, the CDR3 is TGTGCCAGCAGTGATGGCACCTCGGAACGGAGGGAGCAGTACTTC. Its translation: CASSDGTSERREQYF.